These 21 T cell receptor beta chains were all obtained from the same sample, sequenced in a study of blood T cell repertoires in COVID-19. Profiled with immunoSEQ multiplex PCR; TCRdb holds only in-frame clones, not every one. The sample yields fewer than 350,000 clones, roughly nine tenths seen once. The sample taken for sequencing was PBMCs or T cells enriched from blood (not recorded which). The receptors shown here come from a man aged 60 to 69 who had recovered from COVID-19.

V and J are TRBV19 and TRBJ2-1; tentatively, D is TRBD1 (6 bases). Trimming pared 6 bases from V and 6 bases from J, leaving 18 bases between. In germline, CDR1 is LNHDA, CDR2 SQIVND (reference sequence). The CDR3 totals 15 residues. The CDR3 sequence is CASRLTGPPSNEQFF. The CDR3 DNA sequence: TGTGCCAGTAGACTCACAGGGCCCCCTAGCAATGAGCAGTTCTTC.

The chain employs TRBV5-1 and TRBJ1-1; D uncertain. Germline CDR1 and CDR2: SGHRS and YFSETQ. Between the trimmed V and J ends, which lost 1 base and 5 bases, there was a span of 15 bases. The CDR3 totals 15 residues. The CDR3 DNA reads TGCGCCAGCAGCTTGTCCCCAGGTTTTGAAACTGAAGCTTTCTTT. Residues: CASSLSPGFETEAFF.

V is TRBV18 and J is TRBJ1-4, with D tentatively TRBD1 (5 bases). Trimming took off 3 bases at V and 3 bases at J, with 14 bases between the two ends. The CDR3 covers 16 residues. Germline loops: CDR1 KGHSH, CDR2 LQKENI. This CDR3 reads CASSPLGGMANEKLFF. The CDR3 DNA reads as TGTGCCAGCTCACCCTTGGGGGGTATGGCTAATGAAAAACTGTTTTTT.

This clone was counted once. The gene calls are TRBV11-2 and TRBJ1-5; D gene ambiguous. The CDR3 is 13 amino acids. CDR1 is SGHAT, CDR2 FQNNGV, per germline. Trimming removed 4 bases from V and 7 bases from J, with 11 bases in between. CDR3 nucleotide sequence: TGTGCCAGCAGCTCCGGGTTCGGCCAGCCCCAGCATTTT. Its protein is CASSSGFGQPQHF.

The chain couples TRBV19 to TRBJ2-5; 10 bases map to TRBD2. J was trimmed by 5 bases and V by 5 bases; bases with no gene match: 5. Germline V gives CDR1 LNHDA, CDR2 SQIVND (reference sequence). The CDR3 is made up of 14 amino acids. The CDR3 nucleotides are TGTGCCAGTAGTTCTAGCGGGAGTTGGGAGACCCAGTACTTC. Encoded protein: CASSSSGSWETQYF.

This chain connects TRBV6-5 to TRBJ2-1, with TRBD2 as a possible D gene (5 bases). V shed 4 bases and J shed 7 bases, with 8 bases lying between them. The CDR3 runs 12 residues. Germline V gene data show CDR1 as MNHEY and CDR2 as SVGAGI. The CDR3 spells CASSSRGNEQFF. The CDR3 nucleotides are TGTGCCAGCAGTTCCCGGGGAAATGAGCAGTTCTTC.

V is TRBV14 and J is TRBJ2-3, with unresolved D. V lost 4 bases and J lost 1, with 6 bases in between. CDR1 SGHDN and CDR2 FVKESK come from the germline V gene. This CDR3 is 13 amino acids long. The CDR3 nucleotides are TGTGCCAGCAGCCCTCTTGGCACAGATACGCAGTATTTT. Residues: CASSPLGTDTQYF. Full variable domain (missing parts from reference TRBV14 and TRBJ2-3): EAGVTQFPSHSVIEKGQTVTLRCDPISGHDNLYWYRRVMGKEIKFLLHFVKESKQDESGMPNNRFLAERTGGTYSTLKVQPAELEDSGVYFCASSPLGTDTQYFGPGTRLTVL.

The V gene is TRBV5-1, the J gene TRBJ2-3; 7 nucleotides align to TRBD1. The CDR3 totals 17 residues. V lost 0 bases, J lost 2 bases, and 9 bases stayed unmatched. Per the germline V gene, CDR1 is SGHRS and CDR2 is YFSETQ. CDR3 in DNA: TGCGCCAGCAGCTTGGCCTGGGACAGACATTACACAGATACGCAGTATTTT. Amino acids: CASSLAWDRHYTDTQYF.

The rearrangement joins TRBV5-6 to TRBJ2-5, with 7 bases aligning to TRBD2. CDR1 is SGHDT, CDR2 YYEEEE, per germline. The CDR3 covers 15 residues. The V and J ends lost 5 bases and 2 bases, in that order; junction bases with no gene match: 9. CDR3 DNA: TGTGCCAGCAGGGATCCCGGGAGGACGCAAGAGACCCAGTACTTC. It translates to CASRDPGRTQETQYF.

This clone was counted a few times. CDR3 nucleotide sequence: TGTGCCAGCAGCGTATCCGGACAGCTGAACACCGGGGAGCTGTTTTTT. Its translation is CASSVSGQLNTGELFF. The gene calls are TRBV7-3 and TRBJ2-2, with D perhaps TRBD1 (6 bases). The V end lost 5 bases, the J end lost 1 base, and 14 bases lay between the germline ends. The CDR3 runs 16 residues. In germline, CDR1 is SGHTA, CDR2 FQGTGA. The variable domain in full, with the rest retrieved from reference TRBV7-3 and TRBJ2-2, is GAGVSQTPSNKVTEKGKYVELRCDPISGHTALYWYRQSLGQGPEFLIYFQGTGAADDSGLPNDRFFAVRPEGSVSTLKIQRTERGDSAVYLCASSVSGQLNTGELFFGEGSRLTVL.

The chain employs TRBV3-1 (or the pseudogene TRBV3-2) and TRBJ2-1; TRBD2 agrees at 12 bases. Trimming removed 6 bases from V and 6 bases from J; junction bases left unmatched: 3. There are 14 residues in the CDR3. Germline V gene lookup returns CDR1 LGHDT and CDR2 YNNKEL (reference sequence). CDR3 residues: CASRGLAGGNEQFF. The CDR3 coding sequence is TGTGCCAGCAGGGGACTAGCGGGTGGCAATGAGCAGTTCTTC.

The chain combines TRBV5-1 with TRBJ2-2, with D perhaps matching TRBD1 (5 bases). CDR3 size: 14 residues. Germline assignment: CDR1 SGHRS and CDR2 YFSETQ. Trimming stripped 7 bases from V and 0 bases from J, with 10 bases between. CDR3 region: CASVRTPNTGELFF. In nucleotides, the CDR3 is TGCGCCAGCGTCCGGACACCGAACACCGGGGAGCTGTTTTTT.

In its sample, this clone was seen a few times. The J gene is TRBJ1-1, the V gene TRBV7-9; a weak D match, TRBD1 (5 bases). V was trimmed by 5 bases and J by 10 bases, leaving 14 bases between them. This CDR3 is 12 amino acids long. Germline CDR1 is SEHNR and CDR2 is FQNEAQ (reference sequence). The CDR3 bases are TGTGCCAGCAGCCCTCGACGGGGGAGAGCTTTCTTT. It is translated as CASSPRRGRAFF.

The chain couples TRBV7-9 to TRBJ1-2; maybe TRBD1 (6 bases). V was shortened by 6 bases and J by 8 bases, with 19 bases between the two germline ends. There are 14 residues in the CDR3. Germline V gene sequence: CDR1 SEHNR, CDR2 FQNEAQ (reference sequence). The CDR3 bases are TGTGCCAGCAGTCCCCTGACAGGCGAGGAGGGCTACACCTTC. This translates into CASSPLTGEEGYTF.

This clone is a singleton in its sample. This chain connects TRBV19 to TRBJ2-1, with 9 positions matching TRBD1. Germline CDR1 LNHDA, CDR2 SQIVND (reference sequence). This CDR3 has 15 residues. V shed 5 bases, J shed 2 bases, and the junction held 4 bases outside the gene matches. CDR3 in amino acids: CASSGDRVAYNEQFF. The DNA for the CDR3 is TGTGCCAGTAGTGGGGACAGGGTGGCCTACAATGAGCAGTTCTTC.

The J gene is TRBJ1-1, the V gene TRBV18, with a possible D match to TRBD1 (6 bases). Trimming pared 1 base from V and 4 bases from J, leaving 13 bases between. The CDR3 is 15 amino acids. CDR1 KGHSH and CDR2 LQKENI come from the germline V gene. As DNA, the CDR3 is TGTGCCAGCTCACCACAGGGGGGGCCGGGCACTGAAGCTTTCTTT. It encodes CASSPQGGPGTEAFF.

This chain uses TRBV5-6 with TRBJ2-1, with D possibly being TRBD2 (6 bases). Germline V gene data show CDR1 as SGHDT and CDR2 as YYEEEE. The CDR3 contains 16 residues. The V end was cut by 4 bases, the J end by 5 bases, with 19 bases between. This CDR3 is CASSKRLGQTHNEQFF. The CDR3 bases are TGTGCCAGCAGCAAACGACTAGGGCAAACTCACAATGAGCAGTTCTTC.

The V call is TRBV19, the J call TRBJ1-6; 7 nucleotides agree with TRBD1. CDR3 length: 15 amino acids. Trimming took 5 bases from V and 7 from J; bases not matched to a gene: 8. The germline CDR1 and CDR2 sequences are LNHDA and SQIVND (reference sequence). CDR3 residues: CASSLQDRRNSPLHF. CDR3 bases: TGTGCCAGTAGTTTACAGGACAGGAGAAATTCACCCCTCCACTTT.

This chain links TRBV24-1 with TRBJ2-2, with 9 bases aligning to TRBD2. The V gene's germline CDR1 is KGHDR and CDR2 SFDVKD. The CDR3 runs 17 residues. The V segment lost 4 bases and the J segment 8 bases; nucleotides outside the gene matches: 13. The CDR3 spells CATSDSGTSSLGGELFF. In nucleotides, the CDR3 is TGTGCCACCAGTGACTCCGGGACTAGCTCTCTCGGAGGGGAGCTGTTTTTT.

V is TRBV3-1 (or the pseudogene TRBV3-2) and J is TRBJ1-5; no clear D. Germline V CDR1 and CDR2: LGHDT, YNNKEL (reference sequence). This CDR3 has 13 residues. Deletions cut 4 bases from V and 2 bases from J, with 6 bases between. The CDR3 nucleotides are TGTGCCAGCAGCCGCCAGGGCAATCAGCCCCAGCATTTT. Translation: CASSRQGNQPQHF.

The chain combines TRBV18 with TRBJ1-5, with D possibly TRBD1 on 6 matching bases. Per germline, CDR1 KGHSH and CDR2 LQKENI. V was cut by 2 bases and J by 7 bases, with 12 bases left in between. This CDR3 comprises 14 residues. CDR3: CASSPGGADQPQHF. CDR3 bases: TGTGCCAGCTCACCAGGGGGCGCCGACCAGCCCCAGCATTTT.